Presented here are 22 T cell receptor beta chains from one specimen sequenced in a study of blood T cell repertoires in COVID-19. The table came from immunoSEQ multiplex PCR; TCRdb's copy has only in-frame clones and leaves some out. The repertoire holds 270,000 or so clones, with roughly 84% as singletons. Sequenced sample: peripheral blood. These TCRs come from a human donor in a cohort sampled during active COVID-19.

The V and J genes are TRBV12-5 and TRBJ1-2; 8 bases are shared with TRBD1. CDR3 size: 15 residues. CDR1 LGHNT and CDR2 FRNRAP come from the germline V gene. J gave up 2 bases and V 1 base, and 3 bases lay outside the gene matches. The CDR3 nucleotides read TGTGCTAGTGGTTTGGGACGGGACAGGAACTATGGCTACACCTTC. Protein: CASGLGRDRNYGYTF. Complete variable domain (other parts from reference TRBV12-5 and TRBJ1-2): DARVTQTPRHKVTEMGQEVTMRCQPILGHNTVFWYRQTMMQGLELLAYFRNRAPLDDSGMPKDRFSAEMPDATLATLKIQPSEPRDSAVYFCASGLGRDRNYGYTFGSGTRLTVV.

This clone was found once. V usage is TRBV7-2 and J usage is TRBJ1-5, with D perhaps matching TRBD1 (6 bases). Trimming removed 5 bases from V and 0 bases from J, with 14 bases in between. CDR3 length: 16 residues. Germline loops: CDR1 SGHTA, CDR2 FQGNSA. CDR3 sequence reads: CASSTTGTTSNQPQHF. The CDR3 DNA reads TGTGCCAGCAGCACTACCGGGACAACTAGCAATCAGCCCCAGCATTTT.

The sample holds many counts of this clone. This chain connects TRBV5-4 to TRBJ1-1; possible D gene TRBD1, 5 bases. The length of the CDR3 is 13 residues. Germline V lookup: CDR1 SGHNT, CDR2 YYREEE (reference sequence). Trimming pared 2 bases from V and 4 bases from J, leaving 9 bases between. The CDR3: CASSLGQSTEAFF. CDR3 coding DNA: TGTGCCAGCAGCTTAGGACAATCCACTGAAGCTTTCTTT.

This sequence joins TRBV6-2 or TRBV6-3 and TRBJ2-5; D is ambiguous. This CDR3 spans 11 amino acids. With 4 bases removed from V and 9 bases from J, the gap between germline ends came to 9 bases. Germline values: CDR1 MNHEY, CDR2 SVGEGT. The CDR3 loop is CASSSLDSQYF. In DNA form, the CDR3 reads TGTGCCAGCAGTTCCCTAGACTCCCAGTACTTC.

CDR3 sequence (DNA): TGTGCCAGCAGCTTGTGGTCACAGGGGACGGTTGAAAAACTGTTTTTT. It yields the protein CASSLWSQGTVEKLFF. The J gene is TRBJ1-4, the V gene TRBV5-6, with TRBD1 matching over 7 bases. The length of the CDR3 is 16 residues. The germline CDR1 and CDR2 sequences are SGHDT and YYEEEE. Unmatched junction bases numbered 10, after V lost 1 base and J lost 7 bases.

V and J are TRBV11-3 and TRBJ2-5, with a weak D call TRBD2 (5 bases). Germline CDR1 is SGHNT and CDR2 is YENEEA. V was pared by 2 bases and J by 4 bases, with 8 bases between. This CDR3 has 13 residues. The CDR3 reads CASSLLAGETQYF. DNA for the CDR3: TGTGCCAGCAGCTTATTGGCGGGAGAGACCCAGTACTTC.

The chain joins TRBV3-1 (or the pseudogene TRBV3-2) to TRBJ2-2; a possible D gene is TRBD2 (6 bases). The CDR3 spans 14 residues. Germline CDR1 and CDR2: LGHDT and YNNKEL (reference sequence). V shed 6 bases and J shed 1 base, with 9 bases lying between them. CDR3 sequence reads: CASRRDLNTGELFF. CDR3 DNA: TGTGCCAGCAGGCGGGACCTGAACACCGGGGAGCTGTTTTTT.

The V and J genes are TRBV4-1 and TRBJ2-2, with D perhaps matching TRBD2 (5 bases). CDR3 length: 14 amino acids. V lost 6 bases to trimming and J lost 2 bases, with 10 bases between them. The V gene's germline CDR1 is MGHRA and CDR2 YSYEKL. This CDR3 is CASRYRENTGELFF. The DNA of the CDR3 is TGCGCCAGCAGGTACCGGGAAAACACCGGGGAGCTGTTTTTT.

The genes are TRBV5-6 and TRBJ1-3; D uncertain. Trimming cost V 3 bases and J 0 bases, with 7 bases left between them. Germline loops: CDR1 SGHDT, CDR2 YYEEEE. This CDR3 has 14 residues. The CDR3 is CASSSTVSGNTIYF. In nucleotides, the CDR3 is TGTGCCAGCAGCTCCACAGTCTCTGGAAACACCATATATTTT.

The CDR3 coding sequence is TGTGCCAGCAGTTCGACAGCCTCTTTTTACGAGCAGTACTTC. The encoded protein is CASSSTASFYEQYF. This chain connects TRBV6-5 to TRBJ2-7; D may be TRBD1 (5 bases). V was trimmed by 4 bases and J by 4 bases, leaving 14 bases between them. Germline CDR1 MNHEY, CDR2 SVGAGI. CDR3 size: 14 residues.

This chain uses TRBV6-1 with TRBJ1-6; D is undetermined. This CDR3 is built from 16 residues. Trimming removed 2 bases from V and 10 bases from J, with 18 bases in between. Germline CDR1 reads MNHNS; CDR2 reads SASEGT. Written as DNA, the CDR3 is TGTGCCAGCAGTGAAAATCCGGGTCTAGTTCGATCACCCCTCCACTTT. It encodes CASSENPGLVRSPLHF.

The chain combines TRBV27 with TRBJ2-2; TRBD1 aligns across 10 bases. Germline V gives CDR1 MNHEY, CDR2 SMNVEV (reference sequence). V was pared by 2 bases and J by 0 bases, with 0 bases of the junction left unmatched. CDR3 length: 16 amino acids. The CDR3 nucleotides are TGTGCCAGCAGTTTAGGACAGGGGGCGAACACCGGGGAGCTGTTTTTT. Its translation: CASSLGQGANTGELFF.

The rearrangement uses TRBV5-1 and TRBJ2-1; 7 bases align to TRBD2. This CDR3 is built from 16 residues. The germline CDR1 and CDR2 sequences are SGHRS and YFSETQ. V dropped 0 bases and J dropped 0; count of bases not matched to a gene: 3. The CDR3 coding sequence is TGCGCCAGCAGCTTGGCCGGCGGGAGCTCCTACAATGAGCAGTTCTTC. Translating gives CASSLAGGSSYNEQFF. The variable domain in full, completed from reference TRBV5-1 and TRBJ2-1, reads KAGVTQTPRYLIKTRGQQVTLSCSPISGHRSVSWYQQTPGQGLQFLFEYFSETQRNKGNFPGRFSGRQFSNSRSEMNVSTLELGDSALYLCASSLAGGSSYNEQFFGPGTRLTVL.

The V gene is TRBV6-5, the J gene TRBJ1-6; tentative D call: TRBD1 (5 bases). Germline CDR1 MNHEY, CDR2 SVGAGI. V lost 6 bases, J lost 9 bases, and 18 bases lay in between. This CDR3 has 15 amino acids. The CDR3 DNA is TGTGCCAGCAGGCCTAGACCTCGGGGGGTTTCACCCCTCCACTTT. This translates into CASRPRPRGVSPLHF.

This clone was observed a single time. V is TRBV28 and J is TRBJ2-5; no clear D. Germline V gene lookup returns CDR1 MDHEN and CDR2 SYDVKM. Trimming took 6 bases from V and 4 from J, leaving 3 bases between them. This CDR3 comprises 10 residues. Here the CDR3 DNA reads TGTGCCAGCAGCTTAGAGACCCAGTACTTC. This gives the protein CASSLETQYF.

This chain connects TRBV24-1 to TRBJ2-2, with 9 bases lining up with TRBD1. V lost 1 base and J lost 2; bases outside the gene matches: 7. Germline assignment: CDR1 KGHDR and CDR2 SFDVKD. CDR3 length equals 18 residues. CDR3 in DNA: TGTGCCACCAGTGATTTTGGGGGGACAGGGAGAAACACCGGGGAGCTGTTTTTT. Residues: CATSDFGGTGRNTGELFF.

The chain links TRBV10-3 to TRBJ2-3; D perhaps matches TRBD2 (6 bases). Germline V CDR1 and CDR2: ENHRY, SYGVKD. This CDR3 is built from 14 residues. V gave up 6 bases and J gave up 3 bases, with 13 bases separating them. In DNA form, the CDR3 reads TGTGCCATCAGGAGTCTAGCGTCGACAGATACGCAGTATTTT. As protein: CAIRSLASTDTQYF.

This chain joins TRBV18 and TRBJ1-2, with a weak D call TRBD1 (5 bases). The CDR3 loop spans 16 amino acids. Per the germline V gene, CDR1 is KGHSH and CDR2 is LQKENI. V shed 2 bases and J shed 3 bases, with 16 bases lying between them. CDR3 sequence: CASSPASGARDYGYTF. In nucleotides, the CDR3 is TGTGCCAGCTCACCAGCCAGCGGGGCCCGGGACTATGGCTACACCTTC.

The chain's CDR3 is CASSERTGGDGYTF. As DNA, the CDR3 is TGTGCCAGCAGTGAGCGGACAGGAGGAGATGGCTACACCTTC. The chain links TRBV6-1 to TRBJ1-2, with 7 bases aligning to TRBD1. CDR1 MNHNS and CDR2 SASEGT come from the germline V gene. Unmatched junction bases numbered 7, after V lost 3 bases and J lost 6 bases. The CDR3 loop spans 14 amino acids.

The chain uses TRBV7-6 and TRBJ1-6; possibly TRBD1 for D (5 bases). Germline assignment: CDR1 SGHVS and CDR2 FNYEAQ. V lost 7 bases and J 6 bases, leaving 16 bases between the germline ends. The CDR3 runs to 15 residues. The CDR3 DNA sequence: TGTGCCAGCACCCTAGGCCAGGGAGGTAATTCACCCCTCCACTTT. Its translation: CASTLGQGGNSPLHF.

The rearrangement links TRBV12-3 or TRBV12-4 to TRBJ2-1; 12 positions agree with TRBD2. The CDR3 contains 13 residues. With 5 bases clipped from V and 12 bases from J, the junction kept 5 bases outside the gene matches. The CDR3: CASSPLAGGPQFF. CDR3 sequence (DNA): TGTGCCAGCAGTCCCCTAGCGGGAGGGCCGCAGTTCTTC.

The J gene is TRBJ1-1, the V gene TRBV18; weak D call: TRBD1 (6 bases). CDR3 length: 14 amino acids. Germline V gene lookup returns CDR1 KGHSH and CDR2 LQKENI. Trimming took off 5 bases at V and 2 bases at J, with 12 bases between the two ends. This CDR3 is CASSGQRTNTEAFF. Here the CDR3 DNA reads TGTGCCAGCTCAGGACAGAGAACCAACACTGAAGCTTTCTTT.